The present T cell receptor beta chain was sequenced within a study of cytomegalovirus exposure and HLA in healthy donors. Study-wide results and caveats: Per a prior analysis, the majority of TCR beta V segments were productive roughly 90% or roughly 30% of the time. Specificity for CMV antigens was confirmed in vitro for a few of the CMV-associated chains. Donors belonging to an Asian-associated ancestry cluster reportedly showed fewer N-insertions in productive TCRs than the roughly 670-donor mean, according to what a later analysis found.

PCR involved 60 Vbeta and 13 Jbeta primers. Some clones are missing from TCRdb's copy, which holds only in-frame ones; the method was immunoSEQ multiplex PCR. The sample holds around 110,000 clones, 60% to 75% seen once. Germline V gene sequence: CDR1 SGHRS, CDR2 YFSETQ. The CDR3 consists of 15 residues. The ends were cut back, 4 bases at V and 0 bases at J, with 12 bases in the middle. Unrecorded immune exposures were likely, despite nominal health at sampling. In its sample, this clone was seen a few times. Its antigen is unknown. This clonotype was obtained from a male donor in good health and CMV-seropositive. The sample was PBMCs. The chain links TRBV5-1 to TRBJ2-3; perhaps TRBD1 as D (6 bases). The CDR3 loop is CASSLGDTSTDTQYF. In DNA, the CDR3 is TGCGCCAGCAGCCTGGGGGACACTAGCACAGATACGCAGTATTTT.